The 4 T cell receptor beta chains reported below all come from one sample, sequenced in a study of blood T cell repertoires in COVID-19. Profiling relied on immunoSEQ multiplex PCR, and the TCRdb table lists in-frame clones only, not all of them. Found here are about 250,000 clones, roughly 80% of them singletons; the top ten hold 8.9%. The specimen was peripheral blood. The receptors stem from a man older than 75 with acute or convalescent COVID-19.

CDR3 in amino acids: CASSFEPLKLGNQPQHF. The CDR3 DNA reads as TGCGCCAGCAGCTTTGAGCCTCTAAAGCTTGGCAATCAGCCCCAGCATTTT. V usage is TRBV5-1 and J usage is TRBJ1-5; D remains unclear. Germline-derived CDR1 and CDR2 are SGHRS and YFSETQ. The CDR3 spans 17 residues. V was clipped by 2 bases and J by 2 bases, with 17 bases between them.

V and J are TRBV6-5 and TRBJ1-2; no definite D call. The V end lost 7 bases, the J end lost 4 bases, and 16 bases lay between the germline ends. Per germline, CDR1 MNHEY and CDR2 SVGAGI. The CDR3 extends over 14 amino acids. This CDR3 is CASTPAAKSYGYTF. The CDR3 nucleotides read TGTGCCAGCACCCCCGCCGCGAAGTCCTATGGCTACACCTTC.

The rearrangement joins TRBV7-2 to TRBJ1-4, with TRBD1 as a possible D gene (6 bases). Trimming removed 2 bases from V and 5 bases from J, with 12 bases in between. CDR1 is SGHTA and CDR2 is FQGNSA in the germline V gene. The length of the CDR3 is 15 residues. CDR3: CASSLPGGRNEKLFF. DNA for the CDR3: TGTGCCAGCAGCTTACCCGGGGGGCGCAATGAAAAACTGTTTTTT.

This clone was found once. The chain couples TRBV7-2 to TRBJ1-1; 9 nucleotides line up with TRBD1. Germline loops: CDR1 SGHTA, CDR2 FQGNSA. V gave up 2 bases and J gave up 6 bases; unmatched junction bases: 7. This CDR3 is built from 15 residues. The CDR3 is CASSLTGTGRPEAFF. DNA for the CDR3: TGTGCCAGCAGCTTAACAGGGACAGGGCGTCCTGAAGCTTTCTTT.